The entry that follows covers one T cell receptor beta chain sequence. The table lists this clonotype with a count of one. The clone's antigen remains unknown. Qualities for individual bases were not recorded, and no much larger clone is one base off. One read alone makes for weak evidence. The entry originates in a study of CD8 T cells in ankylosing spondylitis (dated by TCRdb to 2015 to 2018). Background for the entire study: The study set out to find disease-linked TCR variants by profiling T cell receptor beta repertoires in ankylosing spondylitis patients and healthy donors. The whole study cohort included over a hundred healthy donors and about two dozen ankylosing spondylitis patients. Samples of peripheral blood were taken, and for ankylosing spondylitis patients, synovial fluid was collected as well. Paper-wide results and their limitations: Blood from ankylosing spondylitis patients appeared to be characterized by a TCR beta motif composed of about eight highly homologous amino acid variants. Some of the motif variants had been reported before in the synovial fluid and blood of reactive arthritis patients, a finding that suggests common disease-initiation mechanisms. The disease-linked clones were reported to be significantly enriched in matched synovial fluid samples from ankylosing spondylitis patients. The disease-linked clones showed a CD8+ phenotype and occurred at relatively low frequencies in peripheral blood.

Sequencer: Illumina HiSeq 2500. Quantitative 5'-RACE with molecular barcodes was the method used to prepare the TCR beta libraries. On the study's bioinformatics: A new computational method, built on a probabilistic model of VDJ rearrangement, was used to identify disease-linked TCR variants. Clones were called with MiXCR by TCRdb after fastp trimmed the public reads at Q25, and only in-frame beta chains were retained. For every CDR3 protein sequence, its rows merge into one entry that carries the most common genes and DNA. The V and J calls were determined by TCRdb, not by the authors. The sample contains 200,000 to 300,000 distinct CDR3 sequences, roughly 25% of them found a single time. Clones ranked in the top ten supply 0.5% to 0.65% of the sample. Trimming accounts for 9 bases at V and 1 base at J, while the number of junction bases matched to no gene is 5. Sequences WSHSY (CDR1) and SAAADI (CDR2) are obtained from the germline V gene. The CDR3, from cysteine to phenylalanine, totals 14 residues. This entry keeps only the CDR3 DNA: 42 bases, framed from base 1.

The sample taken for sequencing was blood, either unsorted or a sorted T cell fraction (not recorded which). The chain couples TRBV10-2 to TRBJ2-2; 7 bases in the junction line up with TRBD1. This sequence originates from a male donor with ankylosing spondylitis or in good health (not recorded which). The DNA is TGCGCCAGTCAAGGGGGCAGGAACACCGGGGAGCTGTTTTTT. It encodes CASQGGRNTGELFF.